This record looks at one TCR beta chain sequence and its context. Its antigen is still unknown. No per-base quality is available; no much larger clone lies one base away. The library was prepared using the immunoSEQ multiplex PCR assay. For the multiplex PCR, a mixture combining 60 forward primers for TCR Vbeta segments and 13 reverse primers for TCR Jbeta segments was used. The CDR3 region of rearranged TCR beta genes was amplified from genomic DNA with a multiplex PCR assay. The amplified TCR beta libraries were sequenced on the Illumina HiSeq System as 87-base-pair reads. As for the original processing: In a later analysis, some 80 million unique TCR beta chains were counted across the roughly 700 repertoires, and roughly 11 million of these chains were shared by at least two donors. Raw reads were error-corrected and collapsed into unique sequences by a nearest-neighbor algorithm in which closely related sequences were merged to remove PCR and sequencing errors. To assign V, D and J gene segments, CDR3 sequences were aligned to IMGT reference sequences. For a sequence to be retained, at least a six-nucleotide match to both a V gene segment and a J gene segment was required. Rearrangements were called productive when the CDR3 lacked stop codons and stayed in frame with V and J; all others were non-productive. CDR3 was defined by IMGT convention, running from the second conserved V-encoded cysteine to the conserved J-encoded phenylalanine. The earlier analysis of approximately 590 of the donors excluded any sequence lacking an unambiguous match to a single V gene segment. In an earlier analysis of a few hundred of the donors, V segments were called functional above 56.7% productive rearrangements and were called segregating when the between-donor standard deviation exceeded 5%. To diagnose cytomegalovirus status from the catalog of TCR beta chain sequences, a statistical classification framework was built. In a later analysis, V and J genes were assigned by comparing TCR nucleotide sequences against IMGT/GENE-DB human TR gene sequences. The TCRdist pipeline was used in a later analysis to assign CDR3 sequences and most-parsimonious VDJ recombination scenarios. A later analysis defined each TCR beta chain by its CDR3 amino acid sequence plus V-gene family, and excluded reads lacking a unique V-gene family. In a later analysis, 550 to 650 highly shared, low-generation-probability nucleotide sequences were removed to address suspected cross-contamination and a sequencing artifact. A later analysis calculated a clonal expansion index for each public chain from normalized within-repertoire ranks of inferred template counts. Generation probabilities in a later analysis came from a VDJ recombination model fitted to out-of-frame rearrangements, and those results were checked against IGoR. In a later analysis, hypergeometric tests were used to score TCR-TCR, TCR-HLA and TCR-CMV co-occurrence, with a repertoire-size bias correction applied to TCR pairs. False discovery rates were estimated in a later analysis by permuting HLA or CMV assignments 20 times. In a later analysis, co-occurring TCRs were grouped using DBSCAN, and TCRdist sequence similarity was added for clustering within HLA-allele-positive subsets. For co-occurrence clustering, repertoires with fewer than 30,000 or more than 120,000 public chains were excluded, along with five repertoires with anomalous nucleotide sharing. TCRdb obtained this table from immuneACCESS and retained in-frame rearrangements with V and J assigned. These tables miss some clones; where compared with another copy, unresolved V genes account for less than half of the shortfall, and the remainder is unexplained. V, J and clone size reflect that table, while D and trimming were determined from the DNA. The sample table contains approximately 100,000 clones; only one count was recorded for more than 70% of them. The ten top clones hold 3% to 5% of the sample.

The cohort consisted of hundreds of healthy bone marrow donors. At the time of sampling, every cohort member was nominally healthy, though immune exposures that went unrecorded were likely present. The donor was CMV seronegative and was included in the group of several hundred seronegative cohort members. Every donor gave a peripheral blood sample, and the peripheral blood mononuclear cells from that sample were used for TCR beta sequencing. Genomic DNA extraction from the blood cell samples was performed with the Qiagen DNeasy Blood Extraction Kit. This entry comes from a study of cytomegalovirus exposure and HLA in healthy donors (dated by TCRdb to the late 2010s). Study-level background: An earlier analysis of approximately 550 of the donors reported 250 to 350 Gb of sequence data and around 120 million unique TCR beta sequences from around 200 million T cells. Approximately 300 gigabases of sequencing data and some 85 million unique TCR sequences were included in an early release covering 500 to 750 HLA-typed donors. The genetic ancestry cluster associated with self-reported Caucasian donors included roughly four fifths of the 300 to 400 genotyped donors. The aim of the study was to test whether cataloging public T cell receptors could identify signatures of past pathogen exposure. The T cell repertoires of 666 subjects were profiled by immunosequencing and related to cytomegalovirus serostatus. A separate validation cohort of roughly 130 different subjects was used in addition to the approximately 700-subject first cohort. The study combined high-throughput TCR immunosequencing, statistical association of individual TCRs with disease status, and machine learning to predict cytomegalovirus infection status. To study patterns of TCR occurrence, a later analysis re-analyzed previously published TCR beta repertoires from 550 to 800 donors and added high-resolution HLA genotyping. Rather than drawing on any new phenotypic data, the later analysis identified candidate immune exposures from TCR beta sequences and the way those sequences occurred across donors. In an earlier analysis of more than 550 of the donors, high-throughput TCR beta sequencing was used to judge whether each TCR beta V gene segment behaved as functional or pseudogenic. Alongside the repertoire data, information on donor age, sex, ethnicity and CMV serostatus was compiled. A later genetic analysis used genome-wide SNP genotypes for about 65% of the roughly 670 donors, treating that subset as a discovery cohort. All discovery cohort repertoires had been generated on a single sequencing platform. Class I and class II HLA loci were covered by the typing at four-digit resolution. The number of donors typed differed by locus, with about 629-630 for A, B, C, DRB1 and DQB1, 522 for DQA1, approximately 570 for DPA1, and roughly 450 for DPB1. Roughly five DR-DQ haplotypes were treated as single units for association and clustering because of strong linkage in the cohort. On average, roughly 240,000 unique TCR beta nucleotide sequences were sequenced per donor among more than 350 genotyped donors of the cohort, with around 19% of those sequences being non-productive. Paper-wide results and their limitations: Some IMGT-functional V segments, including TRBV6-2 and TRBV6-3, could not be told apart with the 87-base-pair reads, so those segments were excluded. A later analysis found that HLA-associated TCR beta chains were more clonally expanded and had lower generation probabilities than equally common non-associated chains. The presence/absence analyses assumed that sequencing depth was roughly uniform across donors, and that assumption may not be true. At a false discovery rate of 0.05, a later analysis linked about 16,000 TCR beta sequences to specific HLA alleles. Linkage disequilibrium might explain the correlated functional status among segregating V segments, but an unknown experimental factor could not be excluded. In vitro tests confirmed that a few of the cytomegalovirus-associated TCR beta chains recognize cytomegalovirus antigens. According to a later analysis, most CMV-associated TCR beta chains appeared to be HLA-restricted, and the HLA associations seemed to be driven largely by CMV exposure. Only TCR beta chains were sequenced in this cohort, and the absence of alpha or paired-chain data limited detectable features. Approximately 16 rarely observed V segments, including chromosome 9 orphons, were excluded from the earlier analysis of several hundred of the donors because counts were too low. The only immune exposure information available for the cohort was CMV serostatus. The sequencing pipeline was judged likely to have produced a cluster of highly shared sequence variants as a technical artifact. In a later analysis, the rate of TCR association differed among HLA loci, with DRB1 alleles having the most associated TCRs and HLA-C alleles having the fewest. The classifier was reported to diagnose cytomegalovirus status with high specificity and sensitivity in both the original cohort and the validation cohort. The authors suggested that the approach could potentially be extended to other disease states and immunological phenotypes. Because HLA typing was unavailable for some donors at each locus, only the typed subset was used in association tests. In a later genetic analysis, fewer N-insertions in productive TCRs were reported among donors in an Asian-associated ancestry cluster than the approximately 670-donor mean. In a later genetic analysis, a missense DCLRE1C variant was associated with V-gene and J-gene trimming of TCR beta chains, and the association was replicated in an independent cohort. A later analysis reported that several top co-occurrence clusters appeared linked to parvovirus B19, influenza, CMV and Epstein-Barr virus. An earlier analysis of approximately 590 of the donors showed that most TCR beta V segments appeared in productive rearrangements either about 87% or about 30% of the time, which broadly matched IMGT annotations. Most TCR sequences were observed very rarely across donors, whereas some public TCRs were present in many individuals. The study listed 150 to 200 TCR beta chains as associated with cytomegalovirus. A further reported finding was that TCR beta sequences accurately predicted the HLA-A and HLA-B alleles for most subjects in the first cohort. Strong co-occurrence of HLA alleles, especially DR and DQ, made assigning TCR associations to individual alleles difficult.

The CDR3 has 17 amino acids, counting the end cysteine and phenylalanine. Here the CDR3 DNA is all that survives: 51 bases in frame from base 1. From the germline V gene, CDR1 is LGHNA and CDR2 is YSLEER. Deletion took 0 bases off V and 1 base off J, with a span of 16 bases between the germline ends. This chain joins TRBV4-3 to TRBJ2-7; a confident D gene designation cannot be given. The sequence derives from a man aged 25 to 40 in good health and CMV-seronegative. The sample comprised PBMCs. The CDR3 amino acid sequence is: CASSQDVLRLSSYEQYF. Read as DNA, the sequence is TGCGCCAGCAGCCAAGATGTCTTGAGACTCTCGTCCTACGAGCAGTACTTC.